These 29 T cell receptor beta chains came from one sample sequenced in a study of response to subunit inactivated influenza vaccine. TCRdb processed the RT-PCR reads anew with MiXCR; each CDR3 protein has one entry. The sample lists 650,000 to 800,000 distinct CDR3 sequences, approximately 15% occurring once. The sequences come from PBMCs from blood, collected around 14 days before vaccination. The source of these receptors is a man aged 45 to 65 who received an inactivated influenza vaccine.

Written as DNA, the CDR3 is TGTGCCAGCAGCTTAGATGGGACAGAGCAGTTCTTC. Its protein is CASSLDGTEQFF. The chain uses TRBV11-3 and TRBJ2-1; maybe TRBD1 (6 bases). Looked up from germline, CDR1 is SGHNT and CDR2 is YENEEA. V gave up 0 bases and J gave up 10 bases, with 7 bases separating them. This CDR3 region has 12 residues. Full variable domain (remainder filled in from reference TRBV11-3 and TRBJ2-1): EAGVVQSPRYKIIEKKQPVAFWCNPISGHNTLYWYLQNLGQGPELLIRYENEEAVDDSQLPKDRFSAERLKGVDSTLKIQPAELGDSAVYLCASSLDGTEQFFGPGTRLTVL.

J is TRBJ2-7 and V is TRBV7-2; no definite D call. V was pared by 5 bases and J by 4 bases, with 12 bases between. This CDR3 contains 13 residues. Germline V CDR1 and CDR2: SGHTA, FQGNSA. CDR3 DNA: TGTGCCAGCAGCCCGAACCGGTTTTACGAGCAGTACTTC. Residues: CASSPNRFYEQYF.

The V and J genes are TRBV7-3 and TRBJ2-7; 7 bases map to TRBD2. The junction had 6 bases not matched to a gene; V was cut back by 5 bases and J by 2 bases. Germline V gene data show CDR1 as SGHTA and CDR2 as FQGTGA. The length of the CDR3 is 14 residues. CDR3 bases: TGTGCCAGCAGCACCATCGCGGGGGCCTACGAGCAGTACTTC. It translates to CASSTIAGAYEQYF.

The chain uses TRBV3-1 and TRBJ2-1; TRBD2 aligns across 10 bases. The germline gives CDR1 LGHDT, CDR2 YNNKEL (reference sequence). This CDR3 region has 15 residues. V dropped 5 bases and J dropped 4; count of bases not matched to a gene: 5. This CDR3 reads CASSWTSGPYNEQFF. In DNA form, the CDR3 reads TGTGCCAGCAGCTGGACTAGCGGCCCTTACAATGAGCAGTTCTTC.

This clonotype has a handful of counts. The V gene is TRBV11-2, the J gene TRBJ2-1; D is possibly TRBD1 (6 bases). Germline CDR1 is SGHAT and CDR2 is FQNNGV. The CDR3 loop spans 15 amino acids. The V end lost 3 bases, the J end lost 0 bases, and 9 bases lay between the germline ends. This chain's CDR3 is CASSFQGPSYNEQFF. The DNA for the CDR3 is TGTGCCAGCAGCTTTCAGGGGCCCTCCTACAATGAGCAGTTCTTC.

There are a few counts of this clonotype. V gene TRBV6-6 combines with J gene TRBJ2-7, with 7 bases fitting TRBD1. The length of the CDR3 is 13 residues. J was trimmed by 5 bases and V by 2 bases; bases with no gene match: 3. Germline V lookup: CDR1 MNHNY, CDR2 SVGAGI (reference sequence). The CDR3 protein is CASSYSRGNEQYF. The CDR3 DNA reads as TGTGCCAGCAGTTACAGCAGGGGGAACGAGCAGTACTTC.

This sequence joins TRBV20-1 and TRBJ2-7; 7 bases are a match to TRBD2. Germline V gene sequence: CDR1 DFQATT, CDR2 SNEGSKA (reference sequence). The V segment lost 0 bases and the J segment 6 bases; nucleotides outside the gene matches: 5. This CDR3 is 13 amino acids long. CDR3 DNA: TGCAGTGCTAGAGAAGCGGGGACCCGCGAGCAGTACTTC. Translating gives CSAREAGTREQYF.

This clonotype occurred a few times. The junction departs from the called germline gene at one end, perhaps through a read error. The chain joins TRBV29-1 to TRBJ2-1; a weak D match, TRBD2 (5 bases). CDR3 length: 11 amino acids. The germline CDR1 and CDR2 sequences are SQVTM and ANQGSEA. The CDR3 region has the DNA TGCAGCGCCTCTGAGCGACCGGGGTGGGGCTTC. Translated, it gives CSASERPGWGF.

This clonotype was counted ten times or more. V gene TRBV4-2 combines with J gene TRBJ1-1; D is ambiguous. The CDR3 loop spans 15 amino acids. The V gene's germline CDR1 is LGHNA and CDR2 YNFKEQ. The ends were cut back, 0 bases at V and 4 bases at J, with 12 bases in the middle. The CDR3 nucleotides are TGTGCCAGCAGCCAAGATATTAAGGGTTTCACTGAAGCTTTCTTT. This encodes CASSQDIKGFTEAFF.

This clonotype has more than one count but fewer than ten. DNA of the CDR3: TGCGCCAGCAGCCCTACAGGGGTTCGGGAGCAGTACTTC. This encodes CASSPTGVREQYF. This sequence joins TRBV5-1 and TRBJ2-7, with 7 bases identical to TRBD1. The CDR3 contains 13 residues. Germline V lookup: CDR1 SGHRS, CDR2 YFSETQ. V shed 4 bases, J shed 7 bases, and the junction held 8 bases outside the gene matches.

This clonotype was seen more than once but under ten times. The CDR3 here is CASSQGGRGRGGYTF. CDR3 bases: TGTGCCAGCAGCCAAGGTGGCAGGGGGCGAGGTGGCTACACCTTC. The rearrangement joins TRBV3-1 to TRBJ1-2; 8 bases fit TRBD1. This CDR3 contains 15 residues. V was clipped by 1 base and J by 7 bases; unmatched bases: 8. Germline CDR1 and CDR2: LGHDT and YNNKEL (reference sequence). Variable domain in full (rest from reference TRBV3-1 and TRBJ1-2): DTAVSQTPKYLVTQMGNDKSIKCEQNLGHDTMYWYKQDSKKFLKIMFSYNNKELIINETVPNRFSPKSPDKAHLNLHINSLELGDSAVYFCASSQGGRGRGGYTFGSGTRLTVV.

This clonotype appeared a few times. The chain links TRBV9 to TRBJ2-3; D possibly corresponds to TRBD1 (5 bases). This CDR3 is 19 amino acids long. V lost 4 bases and J lost 0, with 24 bases in between. Germline CDR1 is SGDLS and CDR2 is YYNGEE. The CDR3 here is CASSPRIGRASPSTDTQYF. Written as DNA, the CDR3 is TGTGCCAGCAGCCCCCGGATTGGCAGGGCGTCCCCTAGCACAGATACGCAGTATTTT.

DNA of the CDR3: TGTGCCAGCAGTTTAGCGGGCCTCGGCGGGGAGCTGTTTTTT. Its protein product is CASSLAGLGGELFF. This chain joins TRBV28 and TRBJ2-2; a weak D match, TRBD2 (5 bases). This CDR3 spans 14 amino acids. The V gene's germline CDR1 is MDHEN and CDR2 SYDVKM. The V gene lost 2 bases and the J gene lost 7 bases, with 11 bases spanning the gap.

The chain joins TRBV27 to TRBJ2-2, with 10 bases that match TRBD2. Germline CDR1 is MNHEY and CDR2 is SMNVEV (reference sequence). The CDR3 loop spans 16 amino acids. Trimming took 8 bases from V and 4 from J; bases not matched to a gene: 10. In nucleotides, the CDR3 is TGTGCCAGCCGGGAACGGCTAGCGGGGGCCACCGGGGAGCTGTTTTTT. It specifies CASRERLAGATGELFF.

The rearrangement joins TRBV4-2 to TRBJ1-4; D not resolved. This CDR3 has 15 amino acids. Germline V CDR1 and CDR2: LGHNA, YNFKEQ. Trimming took 0 bases from V and 8 from J, leaving 13 bases between them. The CDR3 here is CASSQDSVAKEKLFF. In nucleotides, the CDR3 is TGTGCCAGCAGCCAAGATAGCGTGGCCAAAGAAAAACTGTTTTTT.

The chain joins TRBV6-4 to TRBJ2-6; D call uncertain. The CDR3 extends over 15 amino acids. Trimming shortened V by 6 bases and J by 0 bases, and 9 bases separated the two germline ends. Looked up from germline, CDR1 is MRHNA and CDR2 is SNTAGT. CDR3 sequence: CASRVTVSGANVLTF. Here the CDR3 DNA reads TGTGCCAGCAGGGTCACGGTCTCTGGGGCCAACGTCCTGACTTTC.

This clonotype was recorded many times. The V gene is TRBV11-1, the J gene TRBJ2-3; TRBD2 matches 8 bases. CDR1 SGHAT and CDR2 FQDESV come from the germline V gene (reference sequence). CDR3 length equals 15 residues. Losses at the gene ends were 5 bases for V and 6 bases for J; bases not matched to a gene: 10. CDR3 protein: CASSPPIGRADTQYF. Written as DNA, the CDR3 is TGTGCCAGCAGCCCGCCGATCGGGAGGGCCGATACGCAGTATTTT.

V is TRBV10-3 and J is TRBJ2-1; 10 bases are shared with TRBD1. Germline V gene lookup returns CDR1 ENHRY and CDR2 SYGVKD. CDR3 length: 15 amino acids. The V segment lost 6 bases and the J segment 0 bases; nucleotides outside the gene matches: 2. The CDR3 spells CAIRRTGGSYNEQFF. In nucleotides, the CDR3 is TGTGCCATCAGACGGACAGGGGGCTCCTACAATGAGCAGTTCTTC.

The chain is built from TRBV5-1 and TRBJ2-7, with no clear D. The CDR3 length is 13 residues. Trimming pared 1 base from V and 2 bases from J, leaving 7 bases between. Germline CDR1 and CDR2: SGHRS and YFSETQ. The CDR3 reads CASSLTQTYEQYF. The DNA of the CDR3 is TGCGCCAGCAGCTTGACTCAGACCTACGAGCAGTACTTC.

The chain carries TRBV27 and TRBJ2-1, with D perhaps given as TRBD1 or TRBD2 (5 bases each). This CDR3 contains 16 residues. The germline V gene encodes CDR1 MNHEY and CDR2 SMNVEV (reference sequence). V lost 7 bases and J 7 bases, leaving 23 bases between the germline ends. CDR3 amino acids: CASNSMWRQGGNEQFF. CDR3 sequence (DNA): TGTGCCAGCAACAGTATGTGGAGGCAGGGTGGAAATGAGCAGTTCTTC.

This clonotype has a handful of counts. V is TRBV4-1 and J is TRBJ1-1, with 9 bases identical to TRBD1. The CDR3 is 16 amino acids. J was trimmed by 4 bases and V by 2 bases; bases with no gene match: 8. Germline values: CDR1 MGHRA, CDR2 YSYEKL. DNA for the CDR3: TGCGCCAGCAGCCAAAACCCCCCGACAGGGGGCACTGAAGCTTTCTTT. This encodes CASSQNPPTGGTEAFF.

This clonotype was counted ten times or more. V gene TRBV7-2 combines with J gene TRBJ2-3; D uncertain. V was trimmed by 0 bases and J by 4 bases, leaving 8 bases between them. Looked up from germline, CDR1 is SGHTA and CDR2 is FQGNSA. The CDR3 length is 14 residues. CDR3 DNA sequence: TGTGCCAGCAGCTTAGCGGGATGGGCAGATACGCAGTATTTT. It is translated as CASSLAGWADTQYF.

The chain has TRBV20-1 and TRBJ2-1; 11 positions match TRBD1. This CDR3 has 17 residues. J was trimmed by 7 bases and V by 2 bases; bases with no gene match: 13. Germline V gene sequence: CDR1 DFQATT, CDR2 SNEGSKA (reference sequence). The CDR3 sequence: CSARSNLGTGGRNEQFF. The CDR3, as DNA: TGCAGTGCTAGATCAAATCTCGGGACAGGGGGTAGAAATGAGCAGTTCTTC.

This clonotype has at least ten counts. The chain carries TRBV29-1 and TRBJ2-1; D is perhaps TRBD1 (5 bases). V gave up 4 bases and J gave up 0 bases, with 22 bases separating them. The CDR3 covers 18 residues. The germline V gene has CDR1 SQVTM and CDR2 ANQGSEA. CDR3 DNA sequence: TGCAGCGTTGTGACTGCAGGGATCAGGACCAGCTCCTACAATGAGCAGTTCTTC. This encodes CSVVTAGIRTSSYNEQFF.

The rearrangement uses TRBV12-3 or TRBV12-4 and TRBJ1-1; 7 bases agree with TRBD1. The CDR3 has 15 residues. Trimming at V came to 6 bases and at J to 0 bases, leaving 7 bases not matched to a gene. The CDR3 loop reads CASSPPGQMNTEAFF. CDR3 in DNA: TGTGCCAGCAGCCCCCCGGGACAGATGAACACTGAAGCTTTCTTT.

V is TRBV4-2 and J is TRBJ2-1; D may correspond to TRBD1 or TRBD2 (6 bases each). V gave up 4 bases and J gave up 2 bases, with 15 bases separating them. In germline, CDR1 is LGHNA, CDR2 YNFKEQ. This CDR3 is built from 16 residues. CDR3 sequence: CASSPHRDSPYNEQFF. Here the CDR3 DNA reads TGTGCCAGCAGCCCACACAGGGACTCCCCCTACAATGAGCAGTTCTTC.

V is TRBV12-3 or TRBV12-4 and J is TRBJ1-2, with D possibly matching TRBD1 (5 bases). V was shortened by 2 bases and J by 6 bases, with 13 bases between the two germline ends. The CDR3 spans 14 residues. The CDR3 DNA reads TGTGCCAGCAGTTTATATAAGGGGAGAGATGGCTACACCTTC. This codes for CASSLYKGRDGYTF.

This clonotype has only a few counts. The chain has TRBV20-1 and TRBJ2-7; no firm D call. Germline CDR1 is DFQATT and CDR2 is SNEGSKA (reference sequence). Trimming shortened V by 0 bases and J by 6 bases, and 9 bases separated the two germline ends. This CDR3 region has 12 residues. CDR3 sequence: CSARDQASEQYF. The CDR3 region has the DNA TGCAGTGCTAGAGATCAGGCCTCCGAGCAGTACTTC.

The table lists this clonotype with a few counts. This chain joins TRBV3-1 and TRBJ2-3; no firm D call. The CDR3 length is 16 residues. Germline values: CDR1 LGHDT, CDR2 YNNKEL (reference sequence). Deletions cut 1 base from V and 2 bases from J, with 13 bases between. DNA for the CDR3: TGTGCCAGCAGCCAAGTCGCACAACCCTCCACAGATACGCAGTATTTT. It specifies CASSQVAQPSTDTQYF.